Listed below are T cell receptor beta chains from one sample, sequenced in a study of blood T cell repertoires in COVID-19. Produced via immunoSEQ multiplex PCR; TCRdb's table is partial and in-frame only. This sample has hundreds of thousands of clones, with roughly 90% found just once. The sample taken for sequencing was peripheral blood. The source is a young woman with acute or convalescent COVID-19. The CDR3 runs from the conserved cysteine through the conserved F or W. The order of the fields is D gene, J gene, clone size, V gene, CDR3 protein, CDR3 DNA. The D gene is left open where the match is weak. Clone size is shown for a subset of rows, as once, few, many or a class of expanded clone.

>-|TRBJ1-1|-|TRBV19
CASTLGDTEAFF
TGTGCCAGTACCCTAGGGGACACTGAAGCTTTCTTT
>-|TRBJ1-2|-|TRBV12-3/TRBV12-4
CASSTQGFLGYTF
TGTGCCAGCAGTACTCAGGGTTTCCTTGGCTACACCTTC
>-|TRBJ2-3|-|TRBV6-5
CASRDYSDTQYF
TGTGCCAGCAGGGACTATTCAGATACGCAGTATTTT
>-|TRBJ2-1|-|TRBV5-1
CASSGRASMNEQFF
TGCGCCAGCAGCGGCAGGGCCTCCATGAATGAGCAGTTCTTC
>-|TRBJ1-2|-|TRBV7-2
CASTLGTSYGYTF
TGTGCCAGCACCTTGGGGACAAGCTATGGCTACACCTTC
>-|TRBJ1-2|-|TRBV18
CASSPQELANYGYTF
TGTGCCAGCTCACCCCAGGAACTAGCTAACTATGGCTACACCTTC
>TRBD1|TRBJ2-7|-|TRBV29-1
CSVGDRFLYEQYF
TGCAGCGTAGGGGACAGGTTCCTTTACGAGCAGTACTTC
>TRBD2|TRBJ2-5|-|TRBV4-1
CASSPHGGRTQYF
TGCGCCAGCAGCCCTCACGGGGGGAGGACCCAGTACTTC
>TRBD1|TRBJ1-5|-|TRBV5-6
CASSQRQGHQPQHF
TGTGCCAGCAGCCAAAGACAGGGGCATCAGCCCCAGCATTTT
>-|TRBJ2-1|-|TRBV27
CASRPTAGWPFF
TGTGCCAGCAGGCCCACTGCGGGTTGGCCGTTCTTC
>-|TRBJ1-5|-|TRBV19
CASSLIRAGGYSNQPQHF
TGTGCCAGTAGTCTGATCAGGGCTGGGGGGTATAGCAATCAGCCCCAGCATTTT
>TRBD2|TRBJ2-1|-|TRBV7-6
CASSWGGGAYNEQFF
TGTGCCAGCAGCTGGGGCGGGGGGGCCTACAATGAGCAGTTCTTC
>TRBD2|TRBJ2-7|-|TRBV14
CASSLVGTSYEQYF
TGTGCCAGCAGCCTTGTCGGGACTAGCTACGAGCAGTACTTC
>TRBD1|TRBJ2-3|-|TRBV7-7
CASSLRTGRTDTQYF
TGTGCCAGCAGCTTAAGGACAGGACGCACAGATACGCAGTATTTT
>TRBD1|TRBJ1-5|-|TRBV12-3/TRBV12-4
CASRQGGDQPQHF
TGTGCCAGCCGACAGGGTGGCGATCAGCCCCAGCATTTT
>TRBD1|TRBJ1-1|-|TRBV19
CASSMAAGGWTEAFF
TGTGCCAGTAGTATGGCGGCAGGGGGCTGGACTGAAGCTTTCTTT
>TRBD1|TRBJ2-5|-|TRBV7-9
CASSWGQGKETQYF
TGTGCCAGCAGCTGGGGACAGGGAAAAGAGACCCAGTACTTC
>-|TRBJ2-1|-|TRBV4-1
CASSQRRGFDNEQFF
TGCGCCAGCAGCCAACGACGGGGGTTCGACAATGAGCAGTTCTTC
>-|TRBJ2-1|-|TRBV28
CASRGGPTYNEQFF
TGTGCCAGCAGGGGGGGACCCACCTACAATGAGCAGTTCTTC
>-|TRBJ1-1|-|TRBV4-1
CASSQKPGESTEAFF
TGCGCCAGCAGCCAAAAACCTGGGGAGAGCACTGAAGCTTTCTTT
>-|TRBJ1-6|-|TRBV27
CASRASSYNSPLHF
TGTGCCAGCAGGGCCAGCTCCTATAATTCACCCCTCCACTTT
>-|TRBJ1-5|-|TRBV10-2
CASSDGWGNQPQHF
TGCGCCAGCAGTGACGGGTGGGGCAATCAGCCCCAGCATTTT
>TRBD1|TRBJ2-3|-|TRBV5-4
CASSFTRQGADTQYF
TGTGCCAGCAGCTTTACCCGCCAGGGGGCGGATACGCAGTATTTT
>-|TRBJ2-6|-|TRBV21-1
CASSYWIKGNGANVLTF
TGTGCCAGCAGCTACTGGATAAAGGGGAATGGGGCCAACGTCCTGACTTTC
>-|TRBJ2-5|-|TRBV2
CASSEALRLTQYF
TGTGCCAGCAGTGAAGCACTGAGATTGACCCAGTACTTC
>TRBD1|TRBJ2-7|-|TRBV13
CASSFPGQGNEQYF
TGTGCCAGCAGCTTTCCGGGACAGGGAAACGAGCAGTACTTC
>-|TRBJ2-3|once|TRBV3-1/TRBV3-2
CASSQDVGTGTDTQYF
TGTGCCAGCAGCCAAGATGTGGGGACTGGCACAGATACGCAGTATTTT
>TRBD1|TRBJ2-1|-|TRBV3-1/TRBV3-2
CASSQDSAGTGTFEQFF
TGTGCCAGCAGCCAAGATAGCGCCGGGACAGGAACCTTTGAGCAGTTCTTC
>TRBD2|TRBJ2-7|-|TRBV5-4
CASSPGAGVYEQYF
TGTGCCAGCAGCCCAGGAGCGGGGGTGTACGAGCAGTACTTC
>-|TRBJ1-5|-|TRBV6-2/TRBV6-3
CASSQPGQPYQPQHF
TGTGCCAGCAGTCAACCGGGTCAGCCTTATCAGCCCCAGCATTTT
>TRBD2|TRBJ2-1|-|TRBV3-1/TRBV3-2
CASSLTGTSLGQFF
TGTGCCAGCAGCCTGACAGGGACTAGCCTTGGGCAGTTCTTC
>TRBD2|TRBJ2-1|-|TRBV3-1/TRBV3-2
CASSQEGRRTSQNEQFF
TGTGCCAGCAGCCAAGAGGGCCGCAGGACTAGCCAGAATGAGCAGTTCTTC
>-|TRBJ1-4|-|TRBV30
CAWSPAGLYEKLFF
TGTGCCTGGAGTCCCGCAGGGTTGTATGAAAAACTGTTTTTT
>TRBD1|TRBJ1-1|-|TRBV5-1
CASSVGTGGTNTEAFF
TGCGCCAGCAGCGTGGGGACAGGGGGAACGAACACTGAAGCTTTCTTT
>TRBD1|TRBJ1-6|-|TRBV6-6
CASSSGQGDSPLHF
TGTGCCAGCAGTTCCGGACAGGGTGATTCACCCCTCCACTTT
>-|TRBJ2-7|-|TRBV7-2
CASSSGQPGSYEQYF
TGTGCCAGCAGCTCGGGACAACCGGGATCCTACGAGCAGTACTTC
>TRBD1|TRBJ1-2|many|TRBV10-3
CATSSDRGDNYGYTF
TGTGCCACCTCCTCGGACAGGGGAGATAACTATGGCTACACCTTC
>TRBD1|TRBJ2-2|-|TRBV2
CASSVLGQGSGELFF
TGTGCCAGCAGTGTATTAGGACAGGGGTCCGGGGAGCTGTTTTTT
>-|TRBJ2-1|-|TRBV2
CASMGLFNEQFF
TGTGCCAGCATGGGACTTTTTAATGAGCAGTTCTTC
>TRBD1|TRBJ1-1|-|TRBV2
CASSGQGVMNTEAFF
TGTGCCAGCTCCGGACAGGGGGTCATGAACACTGAAGCTTTCTTT
>-|TRBJ2-1|-|TRBV6-2/TRBV6-3
CASSYETLQRYNEQFF
TGTGCCAGCAGTTACGAGACTCTCCAACGCTACAATGAGCAGTTCTTC
>TRBD1|TRBJ2-7|-|TRBV30
CAGTDRGREQYF
TGTGCCGGGACGGACAGGGGACGCGAGCAGTACTTC
>-|TRBJ2-7|-|TRBV18
CASSSDRIGFSYEQYF
TGTGCCAGCTCATCAGACAGGATCGGGTTCTCCTACGAGCAGTACTTC
>TRBD1|TRBJ2-5|-|TRBV30
CANKTGGYQETQYF
TGTGCCAACAAGACAGGGGGGTACCAAGAGACCCAGTACTTC
>TRBD2|TRBJ2-3|once|TRBV5-1
CASSLVALAGSDTQYF
TGCGCCAGCAGCTTGGTGGCACTAGCGGGATCAGATACGCAGTATTTT
>TRBD1|TRBJ2-5|-|TRBV12-3/TRBV12-4
CASSAGTAETQYF
TGTGCCAGCAGTGCCGGGACAGCAGAGACCCAGTACTTC